The following is a T cell receptor (beta chain) sequence with its context. What it binds is unknown. This sample was taken from a study of T cell responses to AZD1222 COVID-19 vaccine. Sequencing was performed with immunoSEQ multiplex PCR; in TCRdb, only in-frame clones are kept and a portion is missing. This sample has under 200,000 clones, with about 90% found just once. Regarding the study as a whole: There were repertoire samples only from the period after the peak T cell response.

V was trimmed by 5 bases and J by 4 bases, leaving 14 bases between them. Germline V lookup: CDR1 ENHRY, CDR2 SYGVKD. CDR3 length: 14 amino acids. The material was peripheral blood, obtained 28 days after the second AZD1222 dose. The receptor's source is an adult who received the AZD1222 COVID-19 vaccine. This sequence joins TRBV10-3 and TRBJ1-1, with D perhaps matching TRBD1 (6 bases). CDR3 protein: CAISPGGTGTEAFF. In DNA form, the CDR3 reads TGTGCCATCAGTCCCGGGGGCACGGGCACTGAAGCTTTCTTT.